Following are 11 T cell receptor beta chains from one sample sequenced in a study of blood T cell repertoires in COVID-19. Measured with immunoSEQ multiplex PCR; TCRdb has only the in-frame clones, and not every one. The sample lists about 210,000 clones; more than 85% were seen once. What was sequenced was peripheral blood. The receptors stem from a man between 35 and 55 years old with acute or convalescent COVID-19.

The CDR3 nucleotides are TGCGCCAGCAGCCTAAACAGGGGTGGATATGGCTACACCTTC. It codes for CASSLNRGGYGYTF. This sequence joins TRBV4-1 and TRBJ1-2, with TRBD1 identical over 7 bases. Trimming took 4 bases from V and 5 from J; bases not matched to a gene: 7. The CDR3 runs to 14 residues. The germline CDR1 and CDR2 sequences are MGHRA and YSYEKL.

The CDR3 sequence is CSAGVGARFNSPLHF. CDR3 DNA: TGCAGTGCTGGTGTAGGGGCGAGATTTAATTCACCCCTCCACTTT. This chain connects TRBV20-1 to TRBJ1-6; D possibly corresponds to TRBD1 (5 bases). The germline V gene encodes CDR1 DFQATT and CDR2 SNEGSKA (reference sequence). The CDR3 spans 15 residues. The germline V and J ends were trimmed by 5 bases and 6 bases, with 17 bases remaining between them.

This clone was counted a few times. The CDR3 sequence: CASRSFSGTENIQYF. The CDR3 DNA reads TGTGCCAGCAGGTCTTTCTCCGGGACAGAAAACATTCAGTACTTC. This chain uses TRBV6-5 with TRBJ2-4, with TRBD1 matching over 7 bases. This CDR3 is 15 amino acids long. V lost 6 bases and J lost 5; bases outside the gene matches: 10. The germline V gene has CDR1 MNHEY and CDR2 SVGAGI.

This clone has just a few counts. CDR3 bases: TGTGCCAGTAGGCGACAGTCCTCGGCTTTCTTT. Amino acids: CASRRQSSAFF. The chain couples TRBV19 to TRBJ1-1, with D possibly matching TRBD1 (5 bases). V lost 6 bases and J 11 bases, leaving 13 bases between the germline ends. The germline V gene encodes CDR1 LNHDA and CDR2 SQIVND (reference sequence). This CDR3 has 11 amino acids.

This clone was seen a handful of times. The chain links TRBV28 to TRBJ1-2; possibly TRBD1 for D (5 bases). This CDR3 comprises 12 residues. V lost 8 bases and J lost 6, with 13 bases in between. CDR1 MDHEN and CDR2 SYDVKM come from the germline V gene. DNA for the CDR3: TGTGCCAGCGCCGACAGTTCAAATGGCTACACCTTC. Translation: CASADSSNGYTF.

The chain combines TRBV5-1 with TRBJ1-5, with TRBD1 matching over 10 bases. V dropped 2 bases and J dropped 5; count of bases not matched to a gene: 1. CDR3 length: 14 amino acids. CDR1 and CDR2 (germline): SGHRS, YFSETQ. The DNA of the CDR3 is TGCGCCAGCAGCTTCGGGACAGGGGATCAGCCCCAGCATTTT. It encodes CASSFGTGDQPQHF.

CDR3 nucleotide sequence: TGTGCCAGCAGCCGCTGGCGGGGTCTCACAGATACGCAGTATTTT. This gives the protein CASSRWRGLTDTQYF. The chain uses TRBV7-9 and TRBJ2-3, with a weak D call TRBD2 (6 bases). Trimming shortened V by 5 bases and J by 2 bases, and 14 bases separated the two germline ends. This CDR3 spans 15 amino acids. Per the germline V gene, CDR1 is SEHNR and CDR2 is FQNEAQ (reference sequence).

V is TRBV6-1 and J is TRBJ2-3, with 8 nucleotides matching TRBD2. The length of the CDR3 is 15 residues. Germline values: CDR1 MNHNS, CDR2 SASEGT. The trim removed 3 bases at V and 4 bases at J, leaving 6 bases unmatched. CDR3 sequence: CASSDPGRGADTQYF. CDR3 DNA sequence: TGTGCCAGCAGTGATCCCGGGAGGGGTGCAGATACGCAGTATTTT.

The chain combines TRBV19 with TRBJ2-2; 15 nucleotides agree with TRBD2. V gave up 4 bases and J gave up 4 bases; unmatched junction bases: 7. CDR1 and CDR2 from the germline V gene are LNHDA and SQIVND (reference sequence). This CDR3 spans 18 amino acids. The CDR3 sequence is CASSTGLAGGVITGELFF. CDR3 coding DNA: TGTGCCAGTAGTACGGGACTAGCGGGGGGAGTCATCACCGGGGAGCTGTTTTTT.

The V call is TRBV19, the J call TRBJ2-7, with 7 nucleotides matching TRBD1. The ends lost 3 bases at V and 3 bases at J; junction bases unmatched: 5. Germline V lookup: CDR1 LNHDA, CDR2 SQIVND (reference sequence). This CDR3 comprises 14 residues. DNA for the CDR3: TGTGCCAGTAGTATGGGTTCAGGGGGCTACGAGCAGTACTTC. Protein sequence: CASSMGSGGYEQYF.

V and J are TRBV12-3 or TRBV12-4 and TRBJ1-1, with TRBD1 as a possible D gene (5 bases). V shed 3 bases and J shed 3 bases, with 8 bases lying between them. There are 13 residues in the CDR3. This CDR3 is CASSLVRDTEAFF. The DNA for the CDR3 is TGTGCCAGCAGTTTGGTCAGGGACACTGAAGCTTTCTTT.